The entry below describes one T cell receptor beta chain. Its antigen is as yet unknown. This record comes from a study of T cell responses to AZD1222 COVID-19 vaccine. General study points: Nearly half of spike-specific TCRs reportedly target variant regions that are unmutated in the B.1.351 and B.1.1.7 variants. A rise in Spike-specific TCR breadth and depth followed two AZD1222 doses.

Trimming stripped 0 bases from V and 0 bases from J, with 12 bases between. The CDR3 has 17 amino acids. Germline V gene lookup returns CDR1 MNHEY and CDR2 SMNVEV (reference sequence). Pooled together were second doses at about 4 or about 12 weeks. TCRdb keeps only in-frame clones here, not all; method: immunoSEQ multiplex PCR. The sample carries about 110,000 clones, approximately 89% recorded once. The chain couples TRBV27 to TRBJ1-5, with D perhaps matching TRBD1 (5 bases). This TCR derives from an adult who received the AZD1222 COVID-19 vaccine. The source material was peripheral blood, sampled 28 days after the second AZD1222 dose. The CDR3 DNA sequence: TGTGCCAGCAGTTTATCCCTAAAGGGGAGTAGCAATCAGCCCCAGCATTTT. It encodes CASSLSLKGSSNQPQHF.